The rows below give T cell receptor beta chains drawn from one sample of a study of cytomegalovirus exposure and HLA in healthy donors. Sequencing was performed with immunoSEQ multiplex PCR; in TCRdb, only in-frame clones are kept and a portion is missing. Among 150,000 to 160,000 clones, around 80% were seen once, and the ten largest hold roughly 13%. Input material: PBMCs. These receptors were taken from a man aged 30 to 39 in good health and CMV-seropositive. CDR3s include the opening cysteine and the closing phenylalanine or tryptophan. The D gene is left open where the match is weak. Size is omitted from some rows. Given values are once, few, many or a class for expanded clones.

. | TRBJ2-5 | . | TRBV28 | CASSIRDSETQYF | TGTGCCAGCAGTATACGGGACTCTGAGACCCAGTACTTC
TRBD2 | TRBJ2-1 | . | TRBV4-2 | CASSQEVAGVKNEQFF | TGTGCCAGCAGCCAAGAAGTAGCGGGAGTGAAGAATGAGCAGTTCTTC
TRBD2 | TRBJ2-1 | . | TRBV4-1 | CASSQEPGLAGTYNEQFF | TGCGCCAGCAGCCAAGAACCTGGACTAGCGGGGACATACAATGAGCAGTTCTTC
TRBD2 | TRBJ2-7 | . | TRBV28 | CASTFPQGGNYEQYF | TGTGCCAGCACGTTTCCCCAGGGAGGGAATTACGAGCAGTACTTC
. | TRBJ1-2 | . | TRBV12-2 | CASRLENSGKDYGYTF | TGTGCAAGTCGCTTAGAAAATTCAGGGAAGGACTATGGCTACACCTTC
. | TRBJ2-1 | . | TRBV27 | CASSIDSLGAYNEQFF | TGTGCCAGCAGTATCGACAGTCTAGGCGCTTACAATGAGCAGTTCTTC
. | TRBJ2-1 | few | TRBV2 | CASSPWEYTSYNEQFF | TGTGCCAGCAGCCCATGGGAGTATACCTCCTACAATGAGCAGTTCTTC
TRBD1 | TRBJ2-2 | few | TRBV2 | CASRGQGANTGELFF | TGTGCCAGCAGGGGACAGGGAGCGAACACCGGGGAGCTGTTTTTT
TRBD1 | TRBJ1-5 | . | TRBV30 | CAWCRTGINQPQHF | TGTGCCTGGTGCCGGACAGGGATAAATCAGCCCCAGCATTTT
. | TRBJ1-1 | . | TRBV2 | CASRKERQSGAFF | TGTGCCAGCAGAAAGGAACGACAGTCTGGAGCTTTCTTT
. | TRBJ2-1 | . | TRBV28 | CATGNSRWEFF | TGTGCCACCGGTAATTCGAGGTGGGAGTTCTTC
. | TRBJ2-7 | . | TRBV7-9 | CASSLAHYEQYF | TGTGCCAGCAGCTTAGCCCACTACGAGCAGTACTTC
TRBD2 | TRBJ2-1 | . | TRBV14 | CASSQGVRTSGNNEQFF | TGTGCCAGCAGCCAAGGGGTACGGACTAGCGGCAACAATGAGCAGTTCTTC
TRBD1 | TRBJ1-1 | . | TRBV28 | CASSLWGQGLNTEAFF | TGTGCCAGCAGTTTATGGGGACAGGGATTGAACACTGAAGCTTTCTTT
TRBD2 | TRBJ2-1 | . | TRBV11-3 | CASSLSGSPNEQFF | TGTGCCAGCAGCCTTAGCGGGAGTCCTAATGAGCAGTTCTTC
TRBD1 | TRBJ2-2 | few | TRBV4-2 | CASSPYRGMGSFGTSGGELFF | TGTGCCAGCAGCCCTTACAGGGGGATGGGGAGTTTCGGGACAAGCGGCGGGGAGCTCTTTTTT
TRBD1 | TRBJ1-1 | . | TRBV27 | CASSSGTGGLSEAFF | TGTGCCAGCAGTTCAGGGACAGGGGGCCTGTCTGAAGCTTTCTTT
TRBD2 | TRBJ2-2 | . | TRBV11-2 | CASRSGGAGELFF | TGTGCCAGCAGATCGGGGGGGGCGGGGGAGCTGTTTTTT
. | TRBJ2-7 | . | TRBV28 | CASNGQSYEQYF | TGTGCCAGCAACGGACAGAGCTACGAGCAGTACTTC
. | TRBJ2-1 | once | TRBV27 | CATQRRSFRDEQFF | TGTGCCACCCAACGCAGGTCTTTCAGGGATGAGCAGTTCTTC
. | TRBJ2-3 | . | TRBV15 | CATGSSTDTQYF | TGTGCCACGGGCTCAAGCACAGATACGCAGTATTTT
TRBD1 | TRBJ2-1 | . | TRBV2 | CASSKQGPGYNEQFF | TGTGCCAGCAGTAAACAGGGGCCGGGCTACAATGAGCAGTTCTTC
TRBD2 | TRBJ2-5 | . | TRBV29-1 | CSVEASGKETQYF | TGCAGCGTTGAAGCTAGCGGGAAAGAGACCCAGTACTTC
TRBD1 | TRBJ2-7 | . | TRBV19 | CASSIAHRGHEQYF | TGTGCCAGTAGTATAGCCCACAGGGGCCACGAGCAGTACTTC
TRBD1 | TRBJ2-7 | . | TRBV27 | CASSLTRPGQHSYEQYF | TGTGCCAGCAGTTTGACACGACCGGGACAGCACTCCTACGAGCAGTACTTC
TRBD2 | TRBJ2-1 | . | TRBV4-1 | CASSPRTSGGGNNEQFF | TGCGCCAGCAGCCCCCGGACTAGCGGAGGGGGAAACAATGAGCAGTTCTTC
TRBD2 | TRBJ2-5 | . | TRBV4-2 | CASSQRVTSEQETQYF | TGTGCCAGCAGCCAAAGGGTGACTAGCGAACAAGAGACCCAGTACTTC
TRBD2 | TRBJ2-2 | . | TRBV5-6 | CASSLETAGGPIFGELFF | TGTGCCAGCAGCTTGGAGACGGCGGGAGGGCCAATATTTGGGGAGCTGTTTTTT